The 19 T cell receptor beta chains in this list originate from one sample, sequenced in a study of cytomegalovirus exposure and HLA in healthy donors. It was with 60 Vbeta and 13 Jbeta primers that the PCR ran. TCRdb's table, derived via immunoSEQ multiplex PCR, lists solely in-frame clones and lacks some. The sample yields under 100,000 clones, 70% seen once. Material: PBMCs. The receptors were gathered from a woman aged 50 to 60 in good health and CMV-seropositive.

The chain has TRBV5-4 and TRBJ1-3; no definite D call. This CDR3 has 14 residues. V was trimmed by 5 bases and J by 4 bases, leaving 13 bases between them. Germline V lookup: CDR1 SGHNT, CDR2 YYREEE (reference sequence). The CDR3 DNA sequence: TGTGCCAGCAGTTATTTGGGGAGCGGAAACACCATATATTTT. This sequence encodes CASSYLGSGNTIYF. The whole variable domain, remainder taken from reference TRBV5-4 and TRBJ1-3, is ETGVTQSPTHLIKTRGQQVTLRCSSQSGHNTVSWYQQALGQGPQFIFQYYREEENGRGNFPPRFSGLQFPNYSSELNVNALELDDSALYLCASSYLGSGNTIYFGEGSWLTVV.

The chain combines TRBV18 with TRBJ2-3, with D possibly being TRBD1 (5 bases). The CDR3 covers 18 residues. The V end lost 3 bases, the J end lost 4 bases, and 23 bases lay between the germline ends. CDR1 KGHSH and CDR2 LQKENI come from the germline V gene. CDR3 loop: CASSPLLLSRAHPDTQYF. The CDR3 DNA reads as TGTGCCAGCTCACCCCTCCTTCTATCCAGGGCGCACCCAGATACGCAGTATTTT.

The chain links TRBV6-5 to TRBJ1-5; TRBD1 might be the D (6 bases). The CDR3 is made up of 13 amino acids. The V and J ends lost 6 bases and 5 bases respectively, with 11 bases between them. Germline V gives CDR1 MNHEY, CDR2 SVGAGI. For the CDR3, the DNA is TGTGCCAGCAGAACAGGGAAGGATCAGCCCCAGCATTTT. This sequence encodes CASRTGKDQPQHF.

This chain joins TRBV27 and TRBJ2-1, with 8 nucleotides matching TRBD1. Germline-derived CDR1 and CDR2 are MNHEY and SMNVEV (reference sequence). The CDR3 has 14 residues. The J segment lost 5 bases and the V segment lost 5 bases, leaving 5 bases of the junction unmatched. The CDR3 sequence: CASSRDRTNNEQFF. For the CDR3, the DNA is TGTGCCAGCAGTCGGGACAGGACCAACAATGAGCAGTTCTTC.

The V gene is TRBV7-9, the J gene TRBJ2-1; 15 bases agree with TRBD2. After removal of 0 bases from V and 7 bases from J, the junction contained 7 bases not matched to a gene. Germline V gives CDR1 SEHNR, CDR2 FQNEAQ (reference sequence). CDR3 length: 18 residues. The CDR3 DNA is TGTGCCAGCAGCTTAGCGGGACTAGCGGGAGGCCTCGGGAATGAGCAGTTCTTC. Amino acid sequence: CASSLAGLAGGLGNEQFF.

In DNA form, the CDR3 reads TGTGCCAGCACCCTACAGGGGGCCCGGAATGAGCAGTTCTTC. As protein: CASTLQGARNEQFF. This chain links TRBV27 with TRBJ2-1, with 9 bases matching TRBD1. V shed 7 bases and J 7 bases; nucleotides not matched to a gene: 8. Germline V gene lookup returns CDR1 MNHEY and CDR2 SMNVEV (reference sequence). The CDR3 extends over 14 amino acids.

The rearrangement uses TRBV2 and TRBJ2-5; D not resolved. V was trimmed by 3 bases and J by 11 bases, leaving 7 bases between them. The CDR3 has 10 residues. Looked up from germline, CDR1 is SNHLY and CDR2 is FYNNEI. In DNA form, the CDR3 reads TGTGCCAGCAGTGAGAGAGTTCAGTACTTC. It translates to CASSERVQYF.

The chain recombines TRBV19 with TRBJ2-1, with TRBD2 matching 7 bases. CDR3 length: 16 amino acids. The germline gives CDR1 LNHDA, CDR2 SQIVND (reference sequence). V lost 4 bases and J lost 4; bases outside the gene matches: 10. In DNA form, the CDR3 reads TGTGCCAGTAGTACGGTCGTCCAGCGGGGATACAATGAGCAGTTCTTC. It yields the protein CASSTVVQRGYNEQFF.

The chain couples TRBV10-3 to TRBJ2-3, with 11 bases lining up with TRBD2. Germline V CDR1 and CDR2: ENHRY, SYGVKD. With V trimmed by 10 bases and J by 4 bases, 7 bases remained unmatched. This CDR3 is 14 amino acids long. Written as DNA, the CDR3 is TGTGCCAGTAAGACTAGCGGGAATGCAGATACGCAGTATTTT. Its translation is CASKTSGNADTQYF.

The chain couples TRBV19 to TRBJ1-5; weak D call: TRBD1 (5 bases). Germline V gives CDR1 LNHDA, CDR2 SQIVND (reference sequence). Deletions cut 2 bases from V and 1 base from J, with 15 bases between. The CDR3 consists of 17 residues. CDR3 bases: TGTGCCAGTAGTATATGGCAGGGTATTAGGAGCAATCAGCCCCAGCATTTT. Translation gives CASSIWQGIRSNQPQHF.

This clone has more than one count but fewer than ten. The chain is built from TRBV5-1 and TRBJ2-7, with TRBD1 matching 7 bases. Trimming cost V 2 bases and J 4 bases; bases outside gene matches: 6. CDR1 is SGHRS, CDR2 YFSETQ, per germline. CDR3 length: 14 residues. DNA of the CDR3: TGCGCCAGCAGCTTCGCAGGGGGATCATACGAGCAGTACTTC. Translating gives CASSFAGGSYEQYF. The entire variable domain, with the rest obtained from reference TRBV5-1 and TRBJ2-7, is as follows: KAGVTQTPRYLIKTRGQQVTLSCSPISGHRSVSWYQQTPGQGLQFLFEYFSETQRNKGNFPGRFSGRQFSNSRSEMNVSTLELGDSALYLCASSFAGGSYEQYFGPGTRLTVT.

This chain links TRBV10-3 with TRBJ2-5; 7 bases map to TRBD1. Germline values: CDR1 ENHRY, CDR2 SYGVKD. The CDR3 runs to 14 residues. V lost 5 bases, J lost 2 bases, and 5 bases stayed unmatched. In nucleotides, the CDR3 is TGTGCCATCAGTAGGGGACAGCCACAAGAGACCCAGTACTTC. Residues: CAISRGQPQETQYF.

The CDR3 sequence is CASRPTGQPYEQYF. The CDR3 coding sequence is TGTGCCAGCAGACCCACGGGACAACCTTACGAGCAGTACTTC. V usage is TRBV28 and J usage is TRBJ2-7; tentative D call: TRBD1 (6 bases). CDR1 and CDR2 (germline): MDHEN, SYDVKM. V was trimmed by 6 bases and J by 4 bases, leaving 16 bases between them. The CDR3 consists of 14 residues.

CDR3 in amino acids: CASSANRVVGSPLHF. The CDR3 region has the DNA TGTGCCAGCAGTGCGAACAGGGTGGTAGGTTCACCCCTCCACTTT. The V gene is TRBV28, the J gene TRBJ1-6, with a possible D match to TRBD1 (6 bases). Per germline, CDR1 MDHEN and CDR2 SYDVKM. The CDR3 loop spans 15 amino acids. V was cut by 5 bases and J by 9 bases, with 17 bases left in between.

CDR3 protein: CASSLKQNVPEAFF. In DNA form, the CDR3 reads TGTGCCAGCAGCTTGAAACAGAACGTTCCAGAAGCTTTCTTT. This rearrangement joins TRBV5-5 to TRBJ1-1, with D hard to call. V was pared by 1 base and J by 8 bases, with 15 bases between. In germline, CDR1 is SGHKS, CDR2 YYEKEE (reference sequence). The CDR3 sequence is 14 residues long. The variable domain in full, completed from reference TRBV5-5 and TRBJ1-1, reads DAGVTQSPTHLIKTRGQQVTLRCSPISGHKSVSWYQQVLGQGPQFIFQYYEKEERGRGNFPDRFSARQFPNYSSELNVNALLLGDSALYLCASSLKQNVPEAFFGQGTRLTVV.

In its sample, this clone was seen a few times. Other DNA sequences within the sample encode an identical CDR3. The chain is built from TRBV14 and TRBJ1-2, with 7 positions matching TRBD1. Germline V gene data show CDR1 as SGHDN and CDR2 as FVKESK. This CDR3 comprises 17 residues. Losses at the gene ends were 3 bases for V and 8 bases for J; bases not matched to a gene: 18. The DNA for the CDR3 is TGTGCCAGCAGCCACCTGGGGGGACAGCGATTTGGGGGAGGCTACACCTTC. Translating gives CASSHLGGQRFGGGYTF.

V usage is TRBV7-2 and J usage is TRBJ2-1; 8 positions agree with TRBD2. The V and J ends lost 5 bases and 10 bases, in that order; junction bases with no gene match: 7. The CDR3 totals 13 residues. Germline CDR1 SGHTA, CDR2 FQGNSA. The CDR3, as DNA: TGTGCCAGCAGCCTACCACGGACTAGCGAGCAGTTCTTC. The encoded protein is CASSLPRTSEQFF. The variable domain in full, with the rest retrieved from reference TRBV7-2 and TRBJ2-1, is GAGVSQSPSNKVTEKGKDVELRCDPISGHTALYWYRQSLGQGLEFLIYFQGNSAPDKSGLPSDRFSAERTGGSVSTLTIQRTQQEDSAVYLCASSLPRTSEQFFGPGTRLTVL.

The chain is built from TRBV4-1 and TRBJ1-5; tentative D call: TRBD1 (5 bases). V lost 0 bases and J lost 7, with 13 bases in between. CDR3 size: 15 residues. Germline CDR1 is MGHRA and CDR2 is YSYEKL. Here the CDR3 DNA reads TGCGCCAGCAGCCAAGATGTAGGGGCGATCCAGCCCCAGCATTTT. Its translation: CASSQDVGAIQPQHF.

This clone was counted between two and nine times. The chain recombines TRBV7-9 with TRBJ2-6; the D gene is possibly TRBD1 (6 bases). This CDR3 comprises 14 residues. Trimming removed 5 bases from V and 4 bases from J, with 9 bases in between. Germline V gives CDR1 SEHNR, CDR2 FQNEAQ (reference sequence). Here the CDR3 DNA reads TGTGCCAGCAGCAGGGGGAACGGGGCCAACGTCCTGACTTTC. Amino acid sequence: CASSRGNGANVLTF.